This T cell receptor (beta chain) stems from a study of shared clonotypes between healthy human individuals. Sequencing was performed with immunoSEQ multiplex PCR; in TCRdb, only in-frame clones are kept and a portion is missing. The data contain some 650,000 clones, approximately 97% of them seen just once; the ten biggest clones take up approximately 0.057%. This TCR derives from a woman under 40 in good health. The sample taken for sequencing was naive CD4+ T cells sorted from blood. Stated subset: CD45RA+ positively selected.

The DNA for the CDR3 is TGCGCCAGCAGCCGCCCGGGACTAGCGATGGAGAACACCGGGGAGCTGTTTTTT. Translation gives CASSRPGLAMENTGELFF. V usage is TRBV4-1 and J usage is TRBJ2-2; TRBD2 agrees at 10 bases. CDR1 is MGHRA and CDR2 is YSYEKL in the germline V gene. V was pared by 4 bases and J by 1 base, with 9 bases of the junction left unmatched. The CDR3 runs to 18 residues.